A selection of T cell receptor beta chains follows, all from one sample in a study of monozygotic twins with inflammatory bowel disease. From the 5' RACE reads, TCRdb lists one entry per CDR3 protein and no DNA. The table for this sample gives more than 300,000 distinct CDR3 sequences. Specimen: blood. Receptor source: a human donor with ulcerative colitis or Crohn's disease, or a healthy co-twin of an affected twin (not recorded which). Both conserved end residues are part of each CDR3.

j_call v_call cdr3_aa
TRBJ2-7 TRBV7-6 CASSTGRTYEQYF
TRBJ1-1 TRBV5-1 CASSEVTGGAAMNTEAFF
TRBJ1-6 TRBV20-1 CSARELQTRNSPLHF
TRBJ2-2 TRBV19 CASSRSALGARSGELFF
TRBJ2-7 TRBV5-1 CASSLGGLGSYEQYF
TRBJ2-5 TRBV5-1 CASSVQAEETQYF
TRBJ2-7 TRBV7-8 CASSSRQILAGESYEQYF
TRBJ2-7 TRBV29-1 CSVAGTANSYERYF
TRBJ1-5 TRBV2 CASIPGRNQPQHF
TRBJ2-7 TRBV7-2 CASSLQTGKDEQYF
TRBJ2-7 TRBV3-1 CASSQGTASYEQYF
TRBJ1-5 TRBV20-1 CSARPGRQGTGGQPQHF
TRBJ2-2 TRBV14 CASSQDGWGLNTGELFF
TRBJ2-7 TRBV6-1 CASGRGQGAYEQYF
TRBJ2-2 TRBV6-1 CASRGQGMITGELFF
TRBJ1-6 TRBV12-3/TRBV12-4 CASSPDRGMSSPLHF
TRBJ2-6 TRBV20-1 CSASLVYLGSGANVLTF
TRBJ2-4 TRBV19 CASSILNRGLAKNIQYF
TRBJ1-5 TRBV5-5 CASSLQVGDQPQHF
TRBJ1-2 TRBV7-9 CASSLAGAETYGYTF
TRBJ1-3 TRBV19 CASVTRAGNTIYF
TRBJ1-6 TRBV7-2 CASSFRFAAANSPLHF
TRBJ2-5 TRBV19 CASSQLWDREETQYF
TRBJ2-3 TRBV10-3 CAISESDRTDTQYF
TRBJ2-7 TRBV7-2 CASSLAGRGAYEQYF
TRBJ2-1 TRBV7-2 CASSLDPNYEQFF
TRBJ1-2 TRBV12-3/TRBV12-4 CASSLYAGYTF
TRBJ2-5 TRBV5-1 CASSWATSGSEETQYF
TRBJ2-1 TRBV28 CASSPSLTRYNEQFF
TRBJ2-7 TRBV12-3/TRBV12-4 CASSLISALWPREQYF
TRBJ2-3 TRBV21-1 CASSRDRGVDTQYF
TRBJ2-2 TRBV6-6 CAGRLAGVGELFF
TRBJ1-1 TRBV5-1 CASHPTGGQSEAFF
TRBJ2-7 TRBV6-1 CASRNTGWPVEQYF
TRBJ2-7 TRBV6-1 CASSGKVPPYEQYF
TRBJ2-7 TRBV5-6 CASSLAVGGTYEQYF
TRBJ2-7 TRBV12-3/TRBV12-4 CASSLFLYEQYF
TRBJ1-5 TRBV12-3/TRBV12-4 CASSLAGLRGNQPQHF
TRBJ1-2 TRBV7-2 CASSSGQHYGYTF
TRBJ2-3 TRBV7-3 CASSSSGVADTQYF
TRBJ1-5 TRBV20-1 CSASGTGAYSNQPQHF
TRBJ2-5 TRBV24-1 CATSEAGGQETQYF
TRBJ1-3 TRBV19 CASRETSGNTIYF
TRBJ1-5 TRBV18 CASSLTGANQPQHF
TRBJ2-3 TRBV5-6 CASSLTRADTQYF
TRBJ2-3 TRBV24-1 CATSDPGTSGNSDTQYF
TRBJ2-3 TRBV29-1 CSVVFAGTQYF
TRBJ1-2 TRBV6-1 CASSHDSYYGYTF
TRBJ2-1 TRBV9 CASSVVGVGLTYNEQFF
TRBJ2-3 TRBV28 CATFTSGIGTDTQYF
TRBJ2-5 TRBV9 CASSPFVGTQETQYF
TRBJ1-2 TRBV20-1 CSADGGPGSGYTF
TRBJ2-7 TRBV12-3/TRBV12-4 CASSPSHREQYF
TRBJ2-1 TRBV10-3 CATRTVDNEQFF
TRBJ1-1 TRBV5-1 CASSLVAGLEAFF
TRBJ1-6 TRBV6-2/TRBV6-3 CASRPPTGANSPLHF